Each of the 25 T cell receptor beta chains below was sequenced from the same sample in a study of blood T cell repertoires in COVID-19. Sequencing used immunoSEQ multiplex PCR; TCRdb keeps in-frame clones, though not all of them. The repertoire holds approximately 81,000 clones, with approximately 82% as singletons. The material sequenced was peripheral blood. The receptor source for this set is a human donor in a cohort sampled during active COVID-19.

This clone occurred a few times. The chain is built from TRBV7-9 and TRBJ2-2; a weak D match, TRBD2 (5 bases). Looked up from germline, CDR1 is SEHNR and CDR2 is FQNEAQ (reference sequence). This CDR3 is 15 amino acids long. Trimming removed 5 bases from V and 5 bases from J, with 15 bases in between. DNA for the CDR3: TGTGCCAGCAGCCCGGCCGGACTGCTAACCGGGGAGCTGTTTTTT. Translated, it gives CASSPAGLLTGELFF.

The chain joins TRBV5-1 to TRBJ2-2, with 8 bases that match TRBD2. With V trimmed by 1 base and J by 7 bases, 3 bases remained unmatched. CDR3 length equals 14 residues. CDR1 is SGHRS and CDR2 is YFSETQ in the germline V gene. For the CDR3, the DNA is TGCGCCAGCAGCTTGCAAGCGGGGGTCGGGGAGCTGTTTTTT. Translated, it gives CASSLQAGVGELFF.

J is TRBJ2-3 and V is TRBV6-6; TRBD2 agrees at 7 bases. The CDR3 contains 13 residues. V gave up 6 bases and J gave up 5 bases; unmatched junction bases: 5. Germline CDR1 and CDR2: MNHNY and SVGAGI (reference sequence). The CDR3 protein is CASSRLAGDTQYF. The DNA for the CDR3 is TGTGCCAGCAGCCGACTAGCAGGAGATACGCAGTATTTT.

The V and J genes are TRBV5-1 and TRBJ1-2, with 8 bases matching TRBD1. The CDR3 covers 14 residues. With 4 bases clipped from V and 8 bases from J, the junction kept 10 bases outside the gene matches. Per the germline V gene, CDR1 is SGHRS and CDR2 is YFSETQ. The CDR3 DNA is TGCGCCAGCAGCCCGGACAGGGCGGAAGGGGGCTACACCTTC. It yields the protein CASSPDRAEGGYTF.

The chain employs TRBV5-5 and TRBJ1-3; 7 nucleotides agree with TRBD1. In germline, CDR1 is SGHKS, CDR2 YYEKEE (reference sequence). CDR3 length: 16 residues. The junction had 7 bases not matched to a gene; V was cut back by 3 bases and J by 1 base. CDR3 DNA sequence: TGTGCCAGCAGCTGGGGACAGCCGATATCTGGAAACACCATATATTTT. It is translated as CASSWGQPISGNTIYF.

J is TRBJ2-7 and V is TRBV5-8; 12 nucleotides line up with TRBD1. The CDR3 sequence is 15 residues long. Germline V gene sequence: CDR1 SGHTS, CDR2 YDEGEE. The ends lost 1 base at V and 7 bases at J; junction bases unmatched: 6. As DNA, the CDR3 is TGTGCCAGCAGCTTGTGGGGACAGGGGGCTTGGGAGCAGTACTTC. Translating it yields CASSLWGQGAWEQYF. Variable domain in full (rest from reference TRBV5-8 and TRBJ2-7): EAGVTQSPTHLIKTRGQQATLRCSPISGHTSVYWYQQALGLGLQFLLWYDEGEERNRGNFPPRFSGRQFPNYSSELNVNALELEDSALYLCASSLWGQGAWEQYFGPGTRLTVT.

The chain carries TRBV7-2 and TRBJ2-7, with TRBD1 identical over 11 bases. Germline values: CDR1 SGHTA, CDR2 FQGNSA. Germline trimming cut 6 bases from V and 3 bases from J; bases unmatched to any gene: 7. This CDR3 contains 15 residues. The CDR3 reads CASRQPGQGVYEQYF. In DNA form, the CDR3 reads TGTGCCAGCAGGCAACCGGGACAGGGGGTCTACGAGCAGTACTTC.

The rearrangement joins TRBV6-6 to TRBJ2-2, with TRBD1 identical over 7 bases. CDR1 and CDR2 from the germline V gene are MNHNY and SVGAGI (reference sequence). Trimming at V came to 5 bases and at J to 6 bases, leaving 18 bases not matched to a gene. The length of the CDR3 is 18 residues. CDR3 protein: CASSRPEYRGLRSGELFF. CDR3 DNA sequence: TGTGCCAGCAGTCGACCCGAATACAGGGGCTTACGGTCCGGGGAGCTGTTTTTT.

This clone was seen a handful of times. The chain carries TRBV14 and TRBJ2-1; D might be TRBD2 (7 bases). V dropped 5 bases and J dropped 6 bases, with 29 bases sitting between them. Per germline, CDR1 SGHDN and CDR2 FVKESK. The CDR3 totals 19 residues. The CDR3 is CASSRGGGRWTLLGNEQFF. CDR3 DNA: TGTGCCAGCAGCAGGGGAGGGGGAAGGTGGACCCTCCTAGGCAATGAGCAGTTCTTC.

CDR3 in DNA: TGTGCCAGTATCTCGACAGGGGGAATCTCGCCCCAGCATTTT. This translates into CASISTGGISPQHF. The chain links TRBV19 to TRBJ1-5, with 9 bases aligning to TRBD1. Germline values: CDR1 LNHDA, CDR2 SQIVND (reference sequence). The ends lost 7 bases at V and 9 bases at J; junction bases unmatched: 10. The CDR3 consists of 14 residues. Together with reference TRBV19 and TRBJ1-5, the CDR3 gives the full variable domain: DGGITQSPKYLFRKEGQNVTLSCEQNLNHDAMYWYRQDPGQGLRLIYYSQIVNDFQKGDIAEGYSVSREKKESFPLTVTSAQKNPTAFYLCASISTGGISPQHFGDGTRLSIL.

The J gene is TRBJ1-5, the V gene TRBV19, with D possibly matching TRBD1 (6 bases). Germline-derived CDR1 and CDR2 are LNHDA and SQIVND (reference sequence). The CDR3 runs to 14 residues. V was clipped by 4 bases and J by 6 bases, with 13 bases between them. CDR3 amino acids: CASSSFGTSQPQHF. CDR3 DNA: TGTGCCAGTAGTAGTTTCGGGACAAGTCAGCCCCAGCATTTT.

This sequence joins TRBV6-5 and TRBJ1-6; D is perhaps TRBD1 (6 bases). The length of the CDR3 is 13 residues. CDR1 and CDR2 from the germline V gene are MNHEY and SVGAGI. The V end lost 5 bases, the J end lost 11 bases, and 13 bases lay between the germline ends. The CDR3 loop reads CASSQTQGPPLHF. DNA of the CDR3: TGTGCCAGCAGTCAGACACAGGGACCACCCCTCCACTTT.

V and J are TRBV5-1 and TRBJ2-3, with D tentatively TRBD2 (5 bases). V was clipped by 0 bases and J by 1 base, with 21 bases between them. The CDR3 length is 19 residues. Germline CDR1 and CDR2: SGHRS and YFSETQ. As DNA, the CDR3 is TGCGCCAGCAGCTTGGATTTATCGGGGTGGGGTACTGGCACAGATACGCAGTATTTT. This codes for CASSLDLSGWGTGTDTQYF. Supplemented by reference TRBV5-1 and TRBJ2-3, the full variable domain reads KAGVTQTPRYLIKTRGQQVTLSCSPISGHRSVSWYQQTPGQGLQFLFEYFSETQRNKGNFPGRFSGRQFSNSRSEMNVSTLELGDSALYLCASSLDLSGWGTGTDTQYFGPGTRLTVL.

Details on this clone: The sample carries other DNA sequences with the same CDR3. CDR3 sequence reads: CASTGQPNTEAFF. The CDR3 region has the DNA TGTGCCAGCACCGGACAACCGAACACTGAAGCTTTCTTT. V gene TRBV2 combines with J gene TRBJ1-1; weak D call: TRBD1 (5 bases). The CDR3 contains 13 residues. The V end was cut by 7 bases, the J end by 1 base, with 10 bases between. Germline V CDR1 and CDR2: SNHLY, FYNNEI. The full variable domain, rest sourced from reference TRBV2 and TRBJ1-1, is EPEVTQTPSHQVTQMGQEVILRCVPISNHLYFYWYRQILGQKVEFLVSFYNNEISEKSEIFDDQFSVERPDGSNFTLKIRSTKLEDSAMYFCASTGQPNTEAFFGQGTRLTVV.

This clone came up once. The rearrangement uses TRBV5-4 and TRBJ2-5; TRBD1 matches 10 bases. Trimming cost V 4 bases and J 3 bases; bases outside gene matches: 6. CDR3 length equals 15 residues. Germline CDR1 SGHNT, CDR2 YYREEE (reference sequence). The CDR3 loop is CASSHIGTGEETQYF. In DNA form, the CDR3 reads TGTGCCAGCAGCCACATAGGGACAGGGGAAGAGACCCAGTACTTC.

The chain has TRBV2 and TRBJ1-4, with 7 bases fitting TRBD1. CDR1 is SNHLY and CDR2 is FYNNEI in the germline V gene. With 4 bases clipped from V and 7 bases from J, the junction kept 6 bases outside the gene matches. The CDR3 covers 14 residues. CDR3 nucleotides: TGTGCCAGCAGTGTTGTTCAGGGGGTTGAAAAACTGTTTTTT. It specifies CASSVVQGVEKLFF.

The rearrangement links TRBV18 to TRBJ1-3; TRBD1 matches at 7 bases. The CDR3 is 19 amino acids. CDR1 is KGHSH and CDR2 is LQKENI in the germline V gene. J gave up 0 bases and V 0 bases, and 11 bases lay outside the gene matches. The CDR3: CASSPPWALGQLSGNTIYF. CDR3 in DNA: TGTGCCAGCTCACCACCGTGGGCACTGGGACAGCTCTCTGGAAACACCATATATTTT.

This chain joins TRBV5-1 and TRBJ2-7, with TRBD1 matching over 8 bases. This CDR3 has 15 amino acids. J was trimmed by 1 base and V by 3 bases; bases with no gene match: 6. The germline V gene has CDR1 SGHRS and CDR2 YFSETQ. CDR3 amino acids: CASSSGTGSSYEQYF. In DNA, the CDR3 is TGCGCCAGCAGCTCCGGGACAGGATCTTCCTACGAGCAGTACTTC.

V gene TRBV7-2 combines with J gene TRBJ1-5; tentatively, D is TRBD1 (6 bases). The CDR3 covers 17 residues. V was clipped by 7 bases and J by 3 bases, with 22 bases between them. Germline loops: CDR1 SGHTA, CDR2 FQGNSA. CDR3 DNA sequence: TGTGCCAGCACCCCCCGGGGGTCGGGGGGGGCCAATCAGCCCCAGCATTTT. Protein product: CASTPRGSGGANQPQHF. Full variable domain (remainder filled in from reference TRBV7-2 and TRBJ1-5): GAGVSQSPSNKVTEKGKDVELRCDPISGHTALYWYRQSLGQGLEFLIYFQGNSAPDKSGLPSDRFSAERTGGSVSTLTIQRTQQEDSAVYLCASTPRGSGGANQPQHFGDGTRLSIL.

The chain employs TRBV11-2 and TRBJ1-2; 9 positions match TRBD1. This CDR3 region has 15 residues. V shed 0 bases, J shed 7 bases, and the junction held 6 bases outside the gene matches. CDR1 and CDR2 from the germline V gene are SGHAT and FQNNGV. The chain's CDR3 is CASSLEPNRGLGYTF. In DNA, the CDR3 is TGTGCCAGCAGCTTAGAACCTAACAGGGGGCTTGGCTACACCTTC.

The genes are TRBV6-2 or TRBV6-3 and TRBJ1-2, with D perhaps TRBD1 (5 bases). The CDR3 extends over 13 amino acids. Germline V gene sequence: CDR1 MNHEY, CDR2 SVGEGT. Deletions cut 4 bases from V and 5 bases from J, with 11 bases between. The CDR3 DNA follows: TGTGCCAGCAGTTGGGGGGTAATATATGGCTACACCTTC. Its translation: CASSWGVIYGYTF.

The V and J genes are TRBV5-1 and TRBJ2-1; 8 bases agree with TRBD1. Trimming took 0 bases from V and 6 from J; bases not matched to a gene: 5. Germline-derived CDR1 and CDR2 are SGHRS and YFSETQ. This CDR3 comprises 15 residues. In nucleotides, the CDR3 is TGCGCCAGCAGCTTGGGGCAGGGGGCTGGCAATGAGCAGTTCTTC. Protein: CASSLGQGAGNEQFF.

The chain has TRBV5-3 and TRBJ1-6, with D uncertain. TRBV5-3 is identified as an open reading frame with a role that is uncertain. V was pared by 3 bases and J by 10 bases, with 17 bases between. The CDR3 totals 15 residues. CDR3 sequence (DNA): TGTGCCAGAAGCTCGGGCCTACGAGGGTACTCACCCCTCCACTTT. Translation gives CARSSGLRGYSPLHF.

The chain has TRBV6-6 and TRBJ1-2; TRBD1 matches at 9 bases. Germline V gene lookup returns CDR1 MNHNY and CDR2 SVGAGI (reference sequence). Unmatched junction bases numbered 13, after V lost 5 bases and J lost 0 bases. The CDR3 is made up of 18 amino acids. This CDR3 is CASSRPPGQGKSNYGYTF. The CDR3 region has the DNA TGTGCCAGCAGTCGACCCCCGGGACAGGGAAAATCTAACTATGGCTACACCTTC.

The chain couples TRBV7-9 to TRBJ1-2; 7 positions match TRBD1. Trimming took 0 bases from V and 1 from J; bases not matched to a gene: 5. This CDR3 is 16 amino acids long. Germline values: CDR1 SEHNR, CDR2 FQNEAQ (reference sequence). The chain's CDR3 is CASSLALQGVNYGYTF. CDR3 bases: TGTGCCAGCAGCTTAGCGCTCCAGGGGGTTAACTATGGCTACACCTTC.